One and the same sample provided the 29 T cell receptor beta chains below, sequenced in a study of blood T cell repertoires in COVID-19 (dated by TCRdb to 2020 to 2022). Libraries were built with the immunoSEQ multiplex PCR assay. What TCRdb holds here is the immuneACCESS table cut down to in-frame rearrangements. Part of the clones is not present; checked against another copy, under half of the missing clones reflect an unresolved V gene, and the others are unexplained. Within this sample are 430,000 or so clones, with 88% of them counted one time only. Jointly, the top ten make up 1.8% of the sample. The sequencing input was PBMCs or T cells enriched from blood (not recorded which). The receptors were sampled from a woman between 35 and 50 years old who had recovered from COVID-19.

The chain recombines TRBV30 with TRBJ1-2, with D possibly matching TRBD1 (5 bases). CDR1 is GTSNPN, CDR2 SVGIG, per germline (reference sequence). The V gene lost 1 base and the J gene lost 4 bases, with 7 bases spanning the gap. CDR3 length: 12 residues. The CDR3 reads CAWSGGPYGYTF. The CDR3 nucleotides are TGTGCCTGGAGTGGGGGCCCCTATGGCTACACCTTC.

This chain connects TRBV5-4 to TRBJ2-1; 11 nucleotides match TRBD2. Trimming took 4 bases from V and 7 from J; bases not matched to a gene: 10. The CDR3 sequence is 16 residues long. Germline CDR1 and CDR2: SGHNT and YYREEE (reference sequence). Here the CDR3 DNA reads TGTGCCAGCAGCCCCTCCACTAGCGGGAGATGGAATGAGCAGTTCTTC. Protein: CASSPSTSGRWNEQFF.

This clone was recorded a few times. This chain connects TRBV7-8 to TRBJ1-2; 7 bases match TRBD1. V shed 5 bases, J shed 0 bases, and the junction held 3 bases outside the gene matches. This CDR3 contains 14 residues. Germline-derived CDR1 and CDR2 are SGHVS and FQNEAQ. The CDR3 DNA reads TGTGCCAGCAGCCCACAGGGGCCTAACTATGGCTACACCTTC. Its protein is CASSPQGPNYGYTF. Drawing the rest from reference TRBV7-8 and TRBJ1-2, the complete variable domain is GAGVSQSPRYKVAKRGQDVALRCDPISGHVSLFWYQQALGQGPEFLTYFQNEAQLDKSGLPSDRFFAERPEGSVSTLKIQRTQQEDSAVYLCASSPQGPNYGYTFGSGTRLTVV.

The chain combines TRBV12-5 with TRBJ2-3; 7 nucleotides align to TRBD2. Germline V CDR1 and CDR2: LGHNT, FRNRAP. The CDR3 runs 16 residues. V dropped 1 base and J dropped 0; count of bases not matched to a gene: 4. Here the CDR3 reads CASGLAYGGSTDTQYF. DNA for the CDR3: TGTGCTAGTGGTTTGGCCTACGGGGGGAGCACAGATACGCAGTATTTT.

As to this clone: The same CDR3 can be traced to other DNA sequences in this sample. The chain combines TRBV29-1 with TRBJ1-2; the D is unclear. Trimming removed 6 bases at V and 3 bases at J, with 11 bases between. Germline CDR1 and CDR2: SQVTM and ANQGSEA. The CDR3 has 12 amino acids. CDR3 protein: CSVGSGDYGYTF. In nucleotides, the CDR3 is TGCAGCGTGGGAAGCGGAGACTATGGCTACACCTTC.

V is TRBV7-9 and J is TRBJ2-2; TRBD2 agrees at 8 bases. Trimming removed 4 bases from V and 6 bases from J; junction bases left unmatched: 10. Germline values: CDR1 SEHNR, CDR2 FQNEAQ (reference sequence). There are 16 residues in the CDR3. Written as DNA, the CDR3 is TGTGCCAGCAGCTCTCAGCGGGAGCCGGCCGCCGGGGAGCTGTTTTTT. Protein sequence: CASSSQREPAAGELFF.

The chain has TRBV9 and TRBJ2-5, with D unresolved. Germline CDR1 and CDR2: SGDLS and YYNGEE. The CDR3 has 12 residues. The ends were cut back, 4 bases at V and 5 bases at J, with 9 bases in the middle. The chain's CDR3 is CASSTARETQYF. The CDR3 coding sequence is TGTGCCAGCAGCACAGCCCGGGAGACCCAGTACTTC.

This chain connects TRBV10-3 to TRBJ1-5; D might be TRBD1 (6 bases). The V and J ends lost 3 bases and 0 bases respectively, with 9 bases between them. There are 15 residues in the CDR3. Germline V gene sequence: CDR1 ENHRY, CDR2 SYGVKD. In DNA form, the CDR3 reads TGTGCCATCAGTGAAGCAGGGGTTAGCAATCAGCCCCAGCATTTT. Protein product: CAISEAGVSNQPQHF.

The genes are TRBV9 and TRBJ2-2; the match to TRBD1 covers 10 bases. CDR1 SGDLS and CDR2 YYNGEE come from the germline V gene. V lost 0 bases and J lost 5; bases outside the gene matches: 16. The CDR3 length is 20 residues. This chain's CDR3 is CASSVAHRVRDRGQTGELFF. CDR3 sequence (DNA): TGTGCCAGCAGCGTAGCACACCGTGTCCGGGACAGGGGTCAAACCGGGGAGCTGTTTTTT. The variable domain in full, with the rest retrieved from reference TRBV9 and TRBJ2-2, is DSGVTQTPKHLITATGQRVTLRCSPRSGDLSVYWYQQSLDQGLQFLIQYYNGEERAKGNILERFSAQQFPDLHSELNLSSLELGDSALYFCASSVAHRVRDRGQTGELFFGEGSRLTVL.

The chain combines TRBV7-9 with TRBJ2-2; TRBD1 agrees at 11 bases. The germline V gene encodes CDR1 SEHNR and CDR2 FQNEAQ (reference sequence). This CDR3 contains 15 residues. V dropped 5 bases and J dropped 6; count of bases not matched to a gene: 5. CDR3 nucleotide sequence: TGTGCCAGCAGCCCGAGGACAGGGGGCCCCGGGGAGCTGTTTTTT. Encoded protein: CASSPRTGGPGELFF.

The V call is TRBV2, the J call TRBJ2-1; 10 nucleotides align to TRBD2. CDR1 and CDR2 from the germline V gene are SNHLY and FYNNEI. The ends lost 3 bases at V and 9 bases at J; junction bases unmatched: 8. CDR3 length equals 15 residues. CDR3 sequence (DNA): TGTGCCAGCAGTGATCTAGCTAGCGGGAGTGGTGAGCAGTTCTTC. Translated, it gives CASSDLASGSGEQFF.

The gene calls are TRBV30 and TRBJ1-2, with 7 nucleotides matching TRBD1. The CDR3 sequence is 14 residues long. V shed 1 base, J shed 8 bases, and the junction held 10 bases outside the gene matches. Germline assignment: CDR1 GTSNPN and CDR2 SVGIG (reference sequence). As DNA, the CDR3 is TGTGCCTGGAGTGAGGGGGCGGGCTCGGGAGGCTACACCTTC. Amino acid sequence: CAWSEGAGSGGYTF. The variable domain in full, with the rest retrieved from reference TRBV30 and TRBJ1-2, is SQTIHQWPATLVQPVGSPLSLECTVEGTSNPNLYWYRQAAGRGLQLLFYSVGIGQISSEVPQNLSASRPQDRQFILSSKKLLLSDSGFYLCAWSEGAGSGGYTFGSGTRLTVV.

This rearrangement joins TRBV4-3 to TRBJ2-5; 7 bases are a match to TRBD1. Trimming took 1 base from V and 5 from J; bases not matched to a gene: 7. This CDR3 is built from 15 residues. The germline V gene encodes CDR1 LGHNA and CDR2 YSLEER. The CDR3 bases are TGCGCCAGCAGCCAAGGGGGACAGACGGGCGAGACCCAGTACTTC. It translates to CASSQGGQTGETQYF.

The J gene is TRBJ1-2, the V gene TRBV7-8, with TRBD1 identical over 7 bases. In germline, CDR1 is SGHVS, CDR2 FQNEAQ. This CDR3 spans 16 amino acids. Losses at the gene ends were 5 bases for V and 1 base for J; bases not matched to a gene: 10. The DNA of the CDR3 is TGTGCCAGCAGCCAGGAACAGGGGCTCCTTAACTATGGCTACACCTTC. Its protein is CASSQEQGLLNYGYTF.

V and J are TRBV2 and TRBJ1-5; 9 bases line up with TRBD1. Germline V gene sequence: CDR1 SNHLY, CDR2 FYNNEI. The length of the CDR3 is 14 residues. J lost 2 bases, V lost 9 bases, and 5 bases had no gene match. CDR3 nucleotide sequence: TGTGCCAGTAATACAGGGGGCGGCAATCAGCCCCAGCATTTT. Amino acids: CASNTGGGNQPQHF.

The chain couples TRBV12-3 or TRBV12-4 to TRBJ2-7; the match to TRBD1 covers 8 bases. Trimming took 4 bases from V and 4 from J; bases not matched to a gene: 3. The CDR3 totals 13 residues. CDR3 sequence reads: CASSWTGIYEQYF. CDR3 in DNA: TGTGCCAGCAGTTGGACAGGGATATACGAGCAGTACTTC.

The CDR3 DNA sequence: TGCGCCAGCAGCCAAGATCAGGAAGGGCTAGCGGGACGAAGCAATGAGCAGTTCTTC. This translates into CASSQDQEGLAGRSNEQFF. This chain uses TRBV4-1 with TRBJ2-1, with 9 nucleotides matching TRBD2. Germline values: CDR1 MGHRA, CDR2 YSYEKL. J lost 6 bases, V lost 0 bases, and 15 bases had no gene match. The CDR3 sequence is 19 residues long.

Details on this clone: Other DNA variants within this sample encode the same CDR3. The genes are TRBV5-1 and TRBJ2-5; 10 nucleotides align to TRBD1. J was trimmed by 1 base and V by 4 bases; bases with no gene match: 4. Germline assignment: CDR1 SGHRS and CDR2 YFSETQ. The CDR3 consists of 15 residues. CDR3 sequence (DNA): TGCGCCAGCAGCACGGGACAGGGGAGCCAAGAGACCCAGTACTTC. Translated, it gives CASSTGQGSQETQYF.

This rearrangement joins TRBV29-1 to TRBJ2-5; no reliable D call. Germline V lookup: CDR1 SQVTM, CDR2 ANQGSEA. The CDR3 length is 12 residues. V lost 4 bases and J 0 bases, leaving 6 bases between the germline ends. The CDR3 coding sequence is TGCAGCGTTGTCGAGTACCAAGAGACCCAGTACTTC. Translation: CSVVEYQETQYF.

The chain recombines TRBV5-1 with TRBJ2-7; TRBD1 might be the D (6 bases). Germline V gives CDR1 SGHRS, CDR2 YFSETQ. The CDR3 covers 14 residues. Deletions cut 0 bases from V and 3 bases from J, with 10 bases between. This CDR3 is CASSLDLGGYEQYF. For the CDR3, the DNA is TGCGCCAGCAGCTTGGATCTAGGGGGCTACGAGCAGTACTTC.

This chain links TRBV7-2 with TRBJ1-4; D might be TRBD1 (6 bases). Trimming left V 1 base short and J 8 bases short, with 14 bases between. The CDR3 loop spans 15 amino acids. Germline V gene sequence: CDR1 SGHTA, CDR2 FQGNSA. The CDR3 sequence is CASSLELDSREKLFF. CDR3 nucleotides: TGTGCCAGCAGCTTAGAACTGGACAGTAGGGAAAAACTGTTTTTT.

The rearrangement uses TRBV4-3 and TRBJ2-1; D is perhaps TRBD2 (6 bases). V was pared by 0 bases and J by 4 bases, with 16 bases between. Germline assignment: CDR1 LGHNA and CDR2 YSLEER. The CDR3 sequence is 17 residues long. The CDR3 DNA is TGCGCCAGCAGCCAAGATTGGGGGAGGCCGCAATACAATGAGCAGTTCTTC. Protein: CASSQDWGRPQYNEQFF.

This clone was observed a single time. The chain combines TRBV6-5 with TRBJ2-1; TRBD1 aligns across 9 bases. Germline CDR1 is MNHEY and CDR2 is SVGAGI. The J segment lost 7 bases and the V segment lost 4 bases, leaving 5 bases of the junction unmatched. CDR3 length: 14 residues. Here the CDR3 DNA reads TGTGCCAGCAGTTTCCGGGACAGGGTAAATGAGCAGTTCTTC. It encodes CASSFRDRVNEQFF.

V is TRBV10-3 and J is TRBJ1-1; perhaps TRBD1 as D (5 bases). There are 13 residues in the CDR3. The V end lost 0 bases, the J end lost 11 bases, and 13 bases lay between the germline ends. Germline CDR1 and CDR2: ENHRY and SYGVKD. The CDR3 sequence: CAISESTGVGAFF. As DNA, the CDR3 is TGTGCCATCAGTGAGTCCACGGGGGTTGGCGCTTTCTTT.

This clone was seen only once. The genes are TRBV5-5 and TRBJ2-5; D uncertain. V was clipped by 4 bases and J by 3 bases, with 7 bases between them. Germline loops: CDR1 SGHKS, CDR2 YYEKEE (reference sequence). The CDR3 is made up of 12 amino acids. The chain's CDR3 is CASSVSEETQYF. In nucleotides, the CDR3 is TGTGCCAGCAGCGTCAGCGAAGAGACCCAGTACTTC.

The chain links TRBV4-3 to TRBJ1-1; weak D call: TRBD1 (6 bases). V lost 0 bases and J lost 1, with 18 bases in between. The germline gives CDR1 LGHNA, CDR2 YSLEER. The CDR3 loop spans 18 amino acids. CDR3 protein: CASSQDPGGGHPNTEAFF. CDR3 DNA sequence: TGCGCCAGCAGCCAAGATCCCGGTGGGGGACACCCGAACACTGAAGCTTTCTTT.

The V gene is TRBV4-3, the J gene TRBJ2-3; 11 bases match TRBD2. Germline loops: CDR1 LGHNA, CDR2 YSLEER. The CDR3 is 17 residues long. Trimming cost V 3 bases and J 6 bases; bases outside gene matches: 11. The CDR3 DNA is TGCGCCAGCAGCCAGGGAACTAGCGGGAGTCCAATTGATACGCAGTATTTT. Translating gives CASSQGTSGSPIDTQYF.

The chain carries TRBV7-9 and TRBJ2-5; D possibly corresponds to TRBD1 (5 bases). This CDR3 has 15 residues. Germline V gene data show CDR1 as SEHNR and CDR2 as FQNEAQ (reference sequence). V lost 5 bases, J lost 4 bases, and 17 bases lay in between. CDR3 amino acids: CASSLLGGRAETQYF. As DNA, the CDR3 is TGTGCCAGCAGCCTACTGGGCGGCAGGGCAGAGACCCAGTACTTC.

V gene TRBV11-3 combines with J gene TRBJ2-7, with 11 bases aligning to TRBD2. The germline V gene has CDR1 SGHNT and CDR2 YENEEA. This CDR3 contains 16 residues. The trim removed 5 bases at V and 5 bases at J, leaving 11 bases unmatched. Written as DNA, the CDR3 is TGTGCCAGCAGCCCCGTAGCGGGAGGGTTTACTAACGAGCAGTACTTC. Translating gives CASSPVAGGFTNEQYF.